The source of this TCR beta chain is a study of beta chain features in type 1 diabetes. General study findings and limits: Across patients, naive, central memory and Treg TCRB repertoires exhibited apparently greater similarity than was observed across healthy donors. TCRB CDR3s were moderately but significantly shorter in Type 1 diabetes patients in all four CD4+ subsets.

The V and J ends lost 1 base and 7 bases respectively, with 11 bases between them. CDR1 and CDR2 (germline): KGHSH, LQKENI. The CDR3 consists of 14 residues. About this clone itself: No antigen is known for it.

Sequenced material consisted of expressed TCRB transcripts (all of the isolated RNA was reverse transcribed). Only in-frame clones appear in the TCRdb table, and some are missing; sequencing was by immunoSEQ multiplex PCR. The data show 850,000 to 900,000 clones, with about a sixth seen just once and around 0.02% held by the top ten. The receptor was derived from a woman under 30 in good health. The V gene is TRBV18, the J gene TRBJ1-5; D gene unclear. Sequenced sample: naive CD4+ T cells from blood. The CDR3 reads CASSPQGMNQPQHF. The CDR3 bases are TGTGCCAGCTCACCACAAGGGATGAACCAGCCCCAGCATTTT.